This T cell receptor beta chain came from a study of T-cell memory formation after mild COVID-19. For the study at large: Clusters of TCRs were largely donor specific.

V lost 3 bases, J lost 5 bases, and 7 bases stayed unmatched. The length of the CDR3 is 14 residues. Germline values: CDR1 LGHNA, CDR2 YNFKEQ. Study outcomes and limitations: Some clones that responded turned up in pre-infection memory, which suggests that cross-reactive memory joined in. Still unconfirmed is whether the second-wave clones peaking on day 37 recognized SARS-CoV-2.

Concerning this clonotype: Antigen unknown.

5'RACE primed from the constant segment yielded TCR alpha and TCR beta cDNA libraries bearing sample barcodes and UMIs. TCRdb reanalysed the 5' RACE reads using MiXCR and keeps one entry per CDR3 protein. The table lists more than 450,000 distinct CDR3 sequences, more than 15% of them singletons. The sequenced sample consisted of PBMCs or a T cell subset sorted from them (not recorded which). This sequence joins TRBV4-2 and TRBJ2-7; TRBD2 matches at 7 bases. The sequence derives from an adult woman who had mild COVID-19 (a few samples of this study predate the infection). Cell type and time point are not known. This CDR3 reads CASSQVLALHEQYF. The CDR3 nucleotides are TGTGCCAGCAGCCAGGTACTAGCGCTCCACGAGCAGTACTTC.